Below are 23 T cell receptor beta chains sequenced from a single sample in a study of blood T cells in healthy people across ages. A second about 6 to 12 cycle PCR used barcoded and J-beta primers. One entry per CDR3 protein results from TCRdb running MiXCR on the 5' RACE reads. The table includes 380,000 or so distinct CDR3 sequences, roughly half detected once. The sequencing sample was made of blood. These receptor sequences come from a man aged 55 to 70 in good health.

The V call is TRBV6-5, the J call TRBJ2-5; D is perhaps TRBD2 (6 bases). The CDR3 runs 15 residues. V was pared by 0 bases and J by 10 bases, with 18 bases between. In germline, CDR1 is MNHEY, CDR2 SVGAGI. CDR3 in amino acids: CASSYSRTPGGDQYF. DNA of the CDR3: TGTGCCAGCAGTTACTCGAGGACTCCGGGCGGGGACCAGTACTTC.

This clonotype has a handful of counts. The V gene is TRBV20-1, the J gene TRBJ2-5; the match to TRBD2 covers 13 bases. CDR1 and CDR2 from the germline V gene are DFQATT and SNEGSKA (reference sequence). V was pared by 5 bases and J by 3 bases, with 6 bases of the junction left unmatched. This CDR3 comprises 15 residues. The CDR3 is CSASGLAGAKETQYF. Written as DNA, the CDR3 is TGCAGTGCTTCAGGACTAGCGGGAGCGAAAGAGACCCAGTACTTC.

The chain carries TRBV14 and TRBJ1-2, with TRBD1 matching 9 bases. Trimming removed 2 bases from V and 8 bases from J; junction bases left unmatched: 6. The CDR3 is 14 residues long. Germline-derived CDR1 and CDR2 are SGHDN and FVKESK. The CDR3 is CASSQYRGQEGYTF. As DNA, the CDR3 is TGTGCCAGCAGCCAATACAGGGGGCAAGAAGGCTACACCTTC. Full variable domain (missing parts from reference TRBV14 and TRBJ1-2): EAGVTQFPSHSVIEKGQTVTLRCDPISGHDNLYWYRRVMGKEIKFLLHFVKESKQDESGMPNNRFLAERTGGTYSTLKVQPAELEDSGVYFCASSQYRGQEGYTFGSGTRLTVV.

Concerning this clonotype: One junction end disagrees with the germline gene, perhaps due to a read error. The rearrangement joins TRBV14 to TRBJ2-1; D is uncertain. This CDR3 has 15 amino acids. CDR1 and CDR2 from the germline V gene are SGHDN and FVKESK. The CDR3 loop is CASSPPGITYNEQFF. Here the CDR3 DNA reads TGTGCTAGCAGCCCACCTGGTATCACCTACAATGAGCAGTTCTTC.

V usage is TRBV9 and J usage is TRBJ2-3; D possibly corresponds to TRBD2 (6 bases). This CDR3 comprises 14 residues. V gave up 0 bases and J gave up 6 bases, with 11 bases separating them. Germline V gene sequence: CDR1 SGDLS, CDR2 YYNGEE. The CDR3 spells CASSVAGVSDTQYF. CDR3 bases: TGTGCCAGCAGCGTAGCGGGAGTCTCGGATACGCAGTATTTT. Full variable domain (rest looked up from reference TRBV9 and TRBJ2-3): DSGVTQTPKHLITATGQRVTLRCSPRSGDLSVYWYQQSLDQGLQFLIQYYNGEERAKGNILERFSAQQFPDLHSELNLSSLELGDSALYFCASSVAGVSDTQYFGPGTRLTVL.

V is TRBV25-1 and J is TRBJ1-1; tentatively, D is TRBD1 (6 bases). CDR1 is MGHDK and CDR2 is SYGVNS in the germline V gene. Deletions cut 1 base from V and 0 bases from J, with 9 bases between. This CDR3 region has 15 residues. CDR3 amino acids: CASSESGTMNTEAFF. DNA for the CDR3: TGTGCCAGCAGTGAATCTGGGACAATGAACACTGAAGCTTTCTTT. The complete variable domain, with remaining parts taken from reference TRBV25-1 and TRBJ1-1, reads EADIYQTPRYLVIGTGKKITLECSQTMGHDKMYWYQQDPGMELHLIHYSYGVNSTEKGDLSSESTVSRIRTEHFPLTLESARPSHTSQYLCASSESGTMNTEAFFGQGTRLTVV.

The genes are TRBV6-5 and TRBJ2-7, with a possible D match to TRBD1 (6 bases). Germline V lookup: CDR1 MNHEY, CDR2 SVGAGI. Trimming stripped 6 bases from V and 0 bases from J, with 15 bases between. The CDR3 is made up of 15 amino acids. CDR3 DNA: TGTGCCAGCAGCCGACAGGTCCTTAGCTCCTACGAGCAGTACTTC. Its protein is CASSRQVLSSYEQYF.

Remarks on this clonotype: A much bigger clone sits one base away, suggesting this may be a read error. This sequence joins TRBV12-3 or TRBV12-4 and TRBJ1-5, with TRBD1 identical over 7 bases. The length of the CDR3 is 14 residues. The trim removed 10 bases at V and 3 bases at J, leaving 9 bases unmatched. The CDR3 loop is CANSPTGFNQPQHF. The DNA of the CDR3 is TGTGCCAACAGCCCGACAGGGTTCAATCAGCCCCAGCATTTT.

The CDR3 protein is CSVRRLNGGGYF. The CDR3 bases are TGCAGTGTTCGCCGCCTCAACGGAGGGGGGTATTTT. The chain couples TRBV20-1 to TRBJ2-3; D may be TRBD1 or TRBD2 (6 bases each). V lost 7 bases to trimming and J lost 14 bases, with 22 bases between them. The germline V gene has CDR1 DFQATT and CDR2 SNEGSKA (reference sequence). This CDR3 comprises 12 residues.

This clonotype was detected a few times. The chain has TRBV7-6 and TRBJ2-7; D gene uncertain. V lost 2 bases to trimming and J lost 3 bases, with 8 bases between them. In germline, CDR1 is SGHVS, CDR2 FNYEAQ. The CDR3 covers 13 residues. The CDR3 nucleotides are TGTGCCAGCAGCTTAACGGGCCGCTACGAGCAGTACTTC. Encoded protein: CASSLTGRYEQYF.

The chain uses TRBV6-5 and TRBJ2-7; D is unresolved. Germline lookup yields CDR1 MNHEY and CDR2 SVGAGI. CDR3 length equals 12 residues. The V gene lost 9 bases and the J gene lost 7 bases, with 16 bases spanning the gap. The CDR3 loop reads CARQSEYNEQYF. The CDR3, as DNA: TGTGCCAGGCAAAGCGAGTACAATGAGCAGTACTTC.

The rearrangement joins TRBV7-2 to TRBJ2-1; TRBD2 is a possible D gene (6 bases). CDR1 is SGHTA, CDR2 FQGNSA, per germline. The ends were cut back, 0 bases at V and 0 bases at J, with 15 bases in the middle. The CDR3 is 18 amino acids. CDR3 DNA: TGTGCCAGCAGCTTAGCGCCCCGTACTAGCAGCTCCTACAATGAGCAGTTCTTC. This sequence encodes CASSLAPRTSSSYNEQFF.

This clonotype was counted at least ten times. This chain connects TRBV4-2 to TRBJ2-1; 12 nucleotides line up with TRBD2. Per germline, CDR1 LGHNA and CDR2 YNFKEQ. J gave up 6 bases and V 2 bases, and 2 bases lay outside the gene matches. The CDR3 is made up of 15 amino acids. The CDR3 DNA reads as TGTGCCAGCAGCCAATGGGGACTAGCGGGCAATGAGCAGTTCTTC. Translated, it gives CASSQWGLAGNEQFF.

The CDR3 is CASRGDTNNYGYTF. In DNA, the CDR3 is TGTGCCAGCAGGGGGGACACGAATAACTATGGCTACACCTTC. The chain carries TRBV12-3 or TRBV12-4 and TRBJ1-2; D might be TRBD1 (6 bases). This CDR3 spans 14 amino acids. V shed 6 bases and J shed 1 base, with 12 bases lying between them.

The V call is TRBV29-1, the J call TRBJ2-7; 9 nucleotides line up with TRBD1. The CDR3 totals 15 residues. J gave up 3 bases and V 3 bases, and 9 bases lay outside the gene matches. The germline CDR1 and CDR2 sequences are SQVTM and ANQGSEA. In DNA, the CDR3 is TGCAGCGTTGAGGTCCCGGGACAGGGAGGCTACGAGCAGTACTTC. This codes for CSVEVPGQGGYEQYF.

This clonotype was recorded a few times. The chain uses TRBV7-9 and TRBJ2-3; TRBD1 might be the D (5 bases). V was trimmed by 3 bases and J by 2 bases, leaving 12 bases between them. The V gene's germline CDR1 is SEHNR and CDR2 FQNEAQ (reference sequence). CDR3 length equals 15 residues. DNA of the CDR3: TGTGCCAGCAGCTTGTTGGACACCTACACAGATACGCAGTATTTT. Its protein product is CASSLLDTYTDTQYF.

This clonotype has just a few counts. The chain is built from TRBV12-3 or TRBV12-4 and TRBJ2-1; TRBD2 aligns across 15 bases. The length of the CDR3 is 18 residues. Trimming at V came to 6 bases and at J to 4 bases, leaving 10 bases not matched to a gene. The CDR3 region is CASSHGLAGGPLYNEQFF. The CDR3 DNA follows: TGTGCCAGCAGCCACGGACTAGCGGGAGGGCCTTTGTACAATGAGCAGTTCTTC.

With respect to this clonotype: A read error may produce the germline difference seen at one junction end. V gene TRBV18 combines with J gene TRBJ2-7; D is perhaps TRBD1 (6 bases). CDR1 is KGHSH, CDR2 LQKENI, per germline. This CDR3 region has 13 residues. The CDR3 DNA reads as TGTGCCAGCTCATCAGGGGACCCCTACGGGCAGTACTTC. Encoded protein: CASSSGDPYGQYF.

A remark on this clonotype: A much larger clone lies one base from this, so it may be a read error. The genes are TRBV29-1 and TRBJ2-5; D is unclear. V lost 4 bases and J 7 bases, leaving 10 bases between the germline ends. CDR1 and CDR2 (germline): SQVTM, ANQGSEA. The CDR3 runs 11 residues. The CDR3 here is CSVVEGRTQYF. The CDR3 nucleotides read TGCAGCGTTGTGGAAGGAAGGACCCAGTACTTC. The full variable domain, with the rest looked up from reference TRBV29-1 and TRBJ2-5, is SAVISQKPSRDICQRGTSLTIQCQVDSQVTMMFWYRQQPGQSLTLIATANQGSEATYESGFVIDKFPISRPNLTFSTLTVSNMSPEDSSIYLCSVVEGRTQYFGPGTRLLVL.

This clonotype showed up just a few times. CDR3 protein: CSAPSPARGPYEQYF. The CDR3 nucleotides are TGCAGTGCTCCCTCCCCCGCCCGGGGGCCGTACGAGCAGTACTTC. The chain employs TRBV20-1 and TRBJ2-7; D is perhaps TRBD1 or TRBD2 (6 bases each). V lost 5 bases, J lost 4 bases, and 21 bases lay in between. CDR1 is DFQATT and CDR2 is SNEGSKA in the germline V gene (reference sequence). The CDR3 length is 15 residues.

This clonotype was counted once. One junction end does not reproduce the germline sequence, and a read error may be involved. The chain employs TRBV5-4 and TRBJ2-3, with 13 bases identical to TRBD2. This CDR3 has 17 amino acids. The germline CDR1 and CDR2 sequences are SGHNT and YYREEE (reference sequence). CDR3 in amino acids: CACSLGLAGRSADTQYF. DNA for the CDR3: TGTGCCTGCAGCTTGGGACTAGCGGGACGAAGCGCAGATACGCAGTATTTT.

This clonotype turned up a few times. The CDR3 nucleotides read TGCGCCAGCAGCCTGGGGACTAATAGAGATACGCAGTATTTT. Its protein product is CASSLGTNRDTQYF. The genes are TRBV4-1 and TRBJ2-3; 7 nucleotides align to TRBD2. The CDR3 spans 14 residues. Unmatched junction bases numbered 6, after V lost 4 bases and J lost 5 bases. The germline V gene encodes CDR1 MGHRA and CDR2 YSYEKL.

V usage is TRBV2 and J usage is TRBJ2-5, with D possibly being TRBD2 (6 bases). This CDR3 has 16 amino acids. The ends were cut back, 6 bases at V and 5 bases at J, with 22 bases in the middle. Germline CDR1 reads SNHLY; CDR2 reads FYNNEI. The CDR3 DNA reads TGTGCCAGCAGGGTAGGATTGAGGGGCGCGGGGGAGACCCAGTACTTC. Translated: CASRVGLRGAGETQYF.